Shown below are 16 T cell receptor beta chains from a single sample sequenced in a study of CD8 T cells in ankylosing spondylitis. MiXCR, applied by TCRdb to the 5' RACE reads, yields one record per CDR3 protein. The repertoire has 300,000 to 350,000 distinct CDR3 sequences, around 20% of them found once; the top ten carry 3.5%. The sample consisted of blood, either unsorted or a sorted T cell fraction (not recorded which). These receptor sequences come from a female donor with ankylosing spondylitis or in good health (not recorded which).

The sample holds a few counts of this clonotype. The V call is TRBV10-3, the J call TRBJ1-2, with 10 bases identical to TRBD1. Trimming removed 5 bases from V and 3 bases from J; junction bases left unmatched: 3. From germline, CDR1 is ENHRY and CDR2 SYGVKD. The CDR3 extends over 14 amino acids. DNA of the CDR3: TGTGCCATCAGTCGTGGGACAGGGGACTATGGCTACACCTTC. Translation gives CAISRGTGDYGYTF.

This clonotype was seen a few times. This chain joins TRBV6-5 and TRBJ1-5; D is unclear. Looked up from germline, CDR1 is MNHEY and CDR2 is SVGAGI. The V end was cut by 6 bases, the J end by 4 bases, with 7 bases between. The CDR3 extends over 12 amino acids. The CDR3 sequence is CASRTVNQPQHF. The CDR3 bases are TGTGCCAGCAGGACCGTGAATCAGCCCCAGCATTTT.

The J gene is TRBJ2-3, the V gene TRBV12-3 or TRBV12-4; TRBD1 matches 7 bases. V gave up 6 bases and J gave up 6 bases; unmatched junction bases: 9. The CDR3 extends over 14 amino acids. CDR3 in DNA: TGTGCCAGCAGCCTTCCAGGGGGTTGGGATACGCAGTATTTT. Protein: CASSLPGGWDTQYF.

This clonotype has a handful of counts. V is TRBV7-2 and J is TRBJ2-1; the match to TRBD2 covers 9 bases. The CDR3 has 15 residues. J gave up 4 bases and V 6 bases, and 7 bases lay outside the gene matches. CDR1 is SGHTA and CDR2 is FQGNSA in the germline V gene. In DNA form, the CDR3 reads TGTGCCAGCAGTCCGAGGACTAGCGCGTACAATGAGCAGTTCTTC. It is translated as CASSPRTSAYNEQFF.

This clonotype was counted only a few times. CDR3 DNA: TGCAGTGCTGAGGGCCCAGAGAATGGCTACACCTTC. As protein: CSAEGPENGYTF. The rearrangement joins TRBV20-1 to TRBJ1-2, with D uncertain. V lost 5 bases, J lost 6 bases, and 13 bases lay in between. The germline V gene encodes CDR1 DFQATT and CDR2 SNEGSKA (reference sequence). The CDR3 consists of 12 residues.

The V gene is TRBV4-1, the J gene TRBJ2-3, with TRBD1 as a possible D gene (5 bases). Germline V CDR1 and CDR2: MGHRA, YSYEKL. The CDR3 is 15 residues long. V shed 1 base and J shed 4 bases, with 12 bases lying between them. The CDR3 nucleotides are TGCGCCAGCAGCCAAGTATTAGGGGATCCAGATACGCAGTATTTT. Its protein is CASSQVLGDPDTQYF.

This clonotype was seen a handful of times. This chain joins TRBV2 and TRBJ2-1; possible D gene TRBD1, 6 bases. The germline V gene encodes CDR1 SNHLY and CDR2 FYNNEI. Trimming took 2 bases from V and 6 from J, leaving 20 bases between them. This CDR3 contains 17 residues. The DNA for the CDR3 is TGTGCCAGCAGTGAAAGATTGGGGACACCCCAAGGCAATGAGCAGTTCTTC. Its translation: CASSERLGTPQGNEQFF.

There are a few counts of this clonotype. The chain is built from TRBV20-1 and TRBJ2-7; D tentatively fits TRBD1 or TRBD2 (5 bases each). The germline V gene encodes CDR1 DFQATT and CDR2 SNEGSKA (reference sequence). CDR3 length equals 16 residues. Trimming stripped 0 bases from V and 3 bases from J, with 18 bases between. CDR3 sequence reads: CSARDRGNKGYYEQYF. Here the CDR3 DNA reads TGCAGTGCTAGAGATCGGGGTAACAAGGGGTACTACGAGCAGTACTTC.

This chain joins TRBV20-1 and TRBJ2-3; TRBD2 matches at 10 bases. V trimming: 6 bases; J trimming: 7 bases; junction bases outside the gene matches: 13. Germline CDR1 DFQATT, CDR2 SNEGSKA (reference sequence). The CDR3 totals 15 residues. The DNA for the CDR3 is TGCAGTGCACCGAGATACGAGCGGGAGGGGTATACGCAGTATTTT. Translated, it gives CSAPRYEREGYTQYF.

This clonotype was counted only a few times. V usage is TRBV9 and J usage is TRBJ2-3; no clear D. The CDR3 has 11 residues. From germline, CDR1 is SGDLS and CDR2 YYNGEE. Trimming took 1 base from V and 6 from J, leaving 3 bases between them. This CDR3 is CASSVYDTQYF. In DNA, the CDR3 is TGTGCCAGCAGCGTATACGATACGCAGTATTTT.

This clonotype was observed a few times. This chain joins TRBV20-1 and TRBJ1-2, with D possibly being TRBD1 (5 bases). V was cut by 1 base and J by 8 bases, with 17 bases left in between. CDR3 size: 14 residues. Germline V gene data show CDR1 as DFQATT and CDR2 as SNEGSKA (reference sequence). DNA of the CDR3: TGCAGTGCTAGAGCCCGGGGGGAAACGACGGGCTACACCTTC. This codes for CSARARGETTGYTF.

This chain links TRBV7-2 with TRBJ2-5; D is possibly TRBD1 or TRBD2 (6 bases each). CDR1 and CDR2 (germline): SGHTA, FQGNSA. Trimming took 1 base from V and 4 from J, leaving 13 bases between them. CDR3 length equals 15 residues. The CDR3 DNA follows: TGTGCCAGCAGCTTAGTCGGGGGCCAGGCAGAGACCCAGTACTTC. The encoded protein is CASSLVGGQAETQYF.

CDR3 sequence: CATGLTFNEQFF. The CDR3 DNA sequence: TGTGCCACTGGACTGACTTTCAATGAGCAGTTCTTC. The chain carries TRBV7-8 and TRBJ2-1; the D gene is possibly TRBD2 (5 bases). The CDR3 sequence is 12 residues long. Between the trimmed V and J ends, which lost 10 bases and 6 bases, there was a span of 13 bases. CDR1 SGHVS and CDR2 FQNEAQ come from the germline V gene.

This clonotype was counted only a few times. The genes are TRBV7-2 and TRBJ2-4, with D possibly matching TRBD1 (6 bases). CDR3 length: 14 residues. With 2 bases removed from V and 5 bases from J, the gap between germline ends came to 10 bases. Germline V lookup: CDR1 SGHTA, CDR2 FQGNSA. CDR3 DNA: TGTGCCAGCAGCTTACAGGGGTCGGAAAACATTCAGTACTTC. Translation gives CASSLQGSENIQYF.

The rearrangement links TRBV3-1 to TRBJ2-1, with TRBD2 matching over 12 bases. Germline-derived CDR1 and CDR2 are LGHDT and YNNKEL (reference sequence). The ends lost 5 bases at V and 10 bases at J; junction bases unmatched: 9. The CDR3 has 15 amino acids. CDR3 loop: CASSARLAGVREQFF. DNA for the CDR3: TGTGCCAGCAGCGCCCGACTAGCGGGAGTTAGGGAGCAGTTCTTC.

This chain uses TRBV20-1 with TRBJ1-4; TRBD1 agrees at 8 bases. The germline CDR1 and CDR2 sequences are DFQATT and SNEGSKA (reference sequence). V trimming: 6 bases; J trimming: 4 bases; junction bases outside the gene matches: 7. The CDR3 contains 14 residues. The CDR3 nucleotides are TGCAGTGCACTACCGGGACAGGTTAATGAAAAACTGTTTTTT. This encodes CSALPGQVNEKLFF.